A selection of T cell receptor beta chains follows, all from one sample in a study of response to subunit inactivated influenza vaccine. Each CDR3 protein is one row after TCRdb ran MiXCR on the RT-PCR reads. The table includes over 800,000 distinct CDR3 sequences, 20% to 25% detected once. The specimen was PBMCs from blood, collected about 5 days after vaccination. These receptors were collected from a man aged 50-59 years who received an inactivated influenza vaccine. The CDR3 runs from the conserved cysteine through the conserved F or W. A D gene is named only where the DNA matches it firmly. Not every row has a clone size; where given, it reads once, few, many or a size class.

j_gene,abundance,v_gene,d_gene,CDR3nt,CDR3aa
TRBJ2-7,few,TRBV10-3,TRBD2,TGTGCCATCAGGACTAGCGGGGTGAACGAGCAGTACTTC,CAIRTSGVNEQYF
TRBJ2-7,.,TRBV4-3,.,TGCGCCAGCAGCCTCGGAACAACCCTTTTGGGGGAGCAGTACTTC,CASSLGTTLLGEQYF
TRBJ2-7,few,TRBV28,.,TGTGCCAGCAGTCAAGGGTACTACGAGCAGTACTTC,CASSQGYYEQYF
TRBJ2-1,few,TRBV6-1,.,TGTGCCAGCAGTACCGGGGGCAGCTTCTCCTACAATGAGCAGTTCTTC,CASSTGGSFSYNEQFF
TRBJ1-3,.,TRBV7-2,.,TGTGCCAGCAGGGTCCCCACAGGTCCGGGAAACACCATATATTTT,CASRVPTGPGNTIYF
TRBJ1-1,.,TRBV20-1,.,TGCAGTGCTAGTAGAACTGCCACTGAAGCTTTCTTT,CSASRTATEAFF
TRBJ2-1,.,TRBV15,TRBD2,TGTGCCACCAGCACAGGGGGGGCTAGCGGGATGAATGAGCAGTTCTTC,CATSTGGASGMNEQFF
TRBJ2-7,many,TRBV20-1,TRBD1,TGCAGTGCTAGATCCCGGGACAGGGCCTCCTACGAGCAGTACTTC,CSARSRDRASYEQYF
TRBJ2-3,few,TRBV27,.,TGTGCCAGCAGTTTCACACAGTCAGCCGCAGATACGCAGTATTTT,CASSFTQSAADTQYF
TRBJ2-6,few,TRBV20-1,.,TGCAGTGCCCCTGCGGGACGCCGCTCTGGGGCCAACGTCCTGACTTTC,CSAPAGRRSGANVLTF
TRBJ2-5,.,TRBV5-8,.,TGTGCCAGCAGCCGGCGCGACTACCAAGAGACCCAGTACTTC,CASSRRDYQETQYF
TRBJ2-5,.,TRBV28,TRBD2,TGTGCCAGCAGCGTACCGGGACTAGACGGAGAGACCCAGTACTTC,CASSVPGLDGETQYF
TRBJ2-7,.,TRBV2,.,TGTGCCAGCGGGCCTCTAATCTACGAGCAGTACTTC,CASGPLIYEQYF
TRBJ2-2,.,TRBV18,.,TGTGCCAGCTCACCACGGGCGGGGACGAACACCGGGGAGCTGTTTTTT,CASSPRAGTNTGELFF
TRBJ2-1,few,TRBV12-3/TRBV12-4,.,TGTGCCAGCAGTACTACCCACTACAATGAGCAGTTCTTC,CASSTTHYNEQFF
TRBJ1-1,few,TRBV7-9,.,TGTGCCAGCAGCACACCGGGCGGGAACACTGAAGCTTTCTTT,CASSTPGGNTEAFF
TRBJ2-1,.,TRBV6-5,TRBD2,TGTGCCAGCAGTTACTCGAGAGGTACCGGGACTAGAGTTTGGGAGCAGTTCTTC,CASSYSRGTGTRVWEQFF
TRBJ2-7,.,TRBV18,TRBD1,TGTGCCAGCTCACCATCTCGACAGGGCCGCTACGAGCAGTACTTC,CASSPSRQGRYEQYF
TRBJ1-1,.,TRBV25-1,.,TGTGCCAGCAGTGATTCCGGGTACATGAACACTGAAGCTTTCTTT,CASSDSGYMNTEAFF
TRBJ2-2,.,TRBV27,.,TGTGCCAGCAGTTTAACTTGGGGACCCGGGGAGCTGTTTTTT,CASSLTWGPGELFF
TRBJ2-3,.,TRBV29-1,.,TGCAGCGTTGCCGTAGCGGCTAACACAGATACGCAGTATTTT,CSVAVAANTDTQYF
TRBJ2-7,.,TRBV5-5,TRBD2,TGTGCCAGCAGCGTCGGACTAGCGGAACTCTACGAGCAGTACTTC,CASSVGLAELYEQYF
TRBJ2-1,few,TRBV10-3,TRBD2,TGTGCCATCAGACCCGGACTAGCGGGGGGCTCTTACAATGAGCAGTTCTTC,CAIRPGLAGGSYNEQFF
TRBJ2-2,.,TRBV13,.,TGTGCCAGCAGCTTAGGCCCATTACAAATCACCGGGGAGCTGTTTTTT,CASSLGPLQITGELFF
TRBJ2-1,.,TRBV9,.,TGTGCCAGCAGCGTCTGGGAGGGGGGGGACAATGAGCAGTTCTTC,CASSVWEGGDNEQFF
TRBJ2-7,.,TRBV20-1,TRBD2,TGCAGTGCGTGGCGGGAGACTTCCTACGAGCAGTACTTC,CSAWRETSYEQYF
TRBJ2-1,.,TRBV6-1,TRBD2,TGTGCCAGCAGTCCCCGAACAGGACTAGGAGATGAGCAGTTCTTC,CASSPRTGLGDEQFF
TRBJ2-3,.,TRBV6-1,TRBD2,TGTGCCAGCAGTGGCGGGACTAGATTAGATACGCAGTATTTT,CASSGGTRLDTQYF
TRBJ2-3,.,TRBV20-1,TRBD2,TGCAGTGCTAGAGATCTACTAGCGGGTCGGGATACGCAGTATTTT,CSARDLLAGRDTQYF
TRBJ2-7,many,TRBV12-3/TRBV12-4,.,TGTGCCAGCAGTTTAGTTCGGGGGTATCGATACGAGCAGTACTTC,CASSLVRGYRYEQYF
TRBJ1-4,.,TRBV5-1,.,TGCGCCAGCAGCTTGGGGACTACGGCAGAAAAACTGTTTTTT,CASSLGTTAEKLFF
TRBJ2-1,.,TRBV20-1,.,TGCAGTGCTCCCCCCCAGCCTGGGGATGAGCAGTTCTTC,CSAPPQPGDEQFF